The present T cell receptor (beta chain) was sequenced within a study of PD-1 blockade in classical Hodgkin lymphoma. The patients all showed relapse after autologous stem cell transplantation, while their brentuximab vedotin exposure varied. Comments on this clone: At one end the junction does not follow the germline gene, possibly because of a read error.

Here immunoSEQ multiplex PCR was the method, and the copy in TCRdb shows in-frame clones only, minus some. The repertoire holds roughly 13,000 clones, approximately 92% seen once, with 10% in the top ten. The CDR3 runs to 15 residues. Germline CDR1 reads SGHNT; CDR2 reads YYREEE (reference sequence). The sample in question was peripheral blood mononuclear cells (PBMCs), obtained at baseline. This TCR was sampled from a human donor with classical Hodgkin lymphoma. J is TRBJ2-7 and V is TRBV5-4; 8 bases map to TRBD2. The CDR3 DNA follows: TGTGCCGGCAGCTTGATGGCGGGGGGTAATTACGAGCAGTACTTC. Protein: CAGSLMAGGNYEQYF.